This T cell receptor beta chain was recovered during a study of T cell responses to AZD1222 COVID-19 vaccine. The protocol was immunoSEQ multiplex PCR, while the TCRdb copy is restricted to in-frame clones and leaves out a portion. The sample lists 65,000 to 90,000 clones; 87% were seen once. Regarding this clone: No antigen is known for it.

Overall study findings and caveats: Two AZD1222 doses significantly raised spike-specific TCR breadth and depth over controls. At 160-218 and 743-854, vaccine-associated CD4 TCRs were dominant, and they spanned spike. It was only a handful of AZD1222 recipients who were seropositive at baseline.

This CDR3 contains 16 residues. The germline V gene has CDR1 SGHTA and CDR2 FQGNSA. Germline trimming cut 2 bases from V and 2 bases from J; bases unmatched to any gene: 4. This sequence originates from an adult who received the AZD1222 COVID-19 vaccine. The genes are TRBV7-2 and TRBJ2-1; the match to TRBD2 covers 9 bases. The material was peripheral blood, obtained 28 days after the second AZD1222 dose. CDR3 amino acids: CASSLLAGPTYNEQFF. CDR3 DNA: TGTGCCAGCAGCTTACTAGCGGGGCCTACCTACAATGAGCAGTTCTTC. Supplemented by reference TRBV7-2 and TRBJ2-1, the full variable domain reads GAGVSQSPSNKVTEKGKDVELRCDPISGHTALYWYRQSLGQGLEFLIYFQGNSAPDKSGLPSDRFSAERTGGSVSTLTIQRTQQEDSAVYLCASSLLAGPTYNEQFFGPGTRLTVL.